A single sample gave rise to the 14 T cell receptor beta chains below, sequenced in a study of cytomegalovirus exposure and HLA in healthy donors. In the PCR, 60 Vbeta and 13 Jbeta primers were used. The table came from immunoSEQ multiplex PCR; TCRdb's copy has only in-frame clones and leaves some out. The sample has about 140,000 clones, about two thirds seen once; the top ten hold over 9.5%. The sample comprised PBMCs. These receptors all come from a man aged 25 to 45 in good health and CMV-seropositive.

Only a few counts were recorded for this clone. The CDR3 DNA reads as TGTGCCAGTAGTGTCTCTAGCGGGGGGGTGGACGAGCAGTACTTC. The encoded protein is CASSVSSGGVDEQYF. The J gene is TRBJ2-7, the V gene TRBV19; 12 bases map to TRBD2. J gave up 5 bases and V 5 bases, and 7 bases lay outside the gene matches. Germline lookup yields CDR1 LNHDA and CDR2 SQIVND (reference sequence). The CDR3 totals 15 residues.

This clone was observed a few times. The chain joins TRBV7-9 to TRBJ2-1; TRBD2 aligns across 7 bases. CDR1 and CDR2 from the germline V gene are SEHNR and FQNEAQ (reference sequence). V was clipped by 8 bases and J by 3 bases; unmatched bases: 4. This CDR3 has 13 amino acids. The CDR3 nucleotides are TGTGCCAGCGGGACTATCCTCTACAATGAGCAGTTCTTC. It translates to CASGTILYNEQFF.

The chain is built from TRBV5-1 and TRBJ2-3; a possible D gene is TRBD2 (5 bases). The V gene lost 0 bases and the J gene lost 2 bases, with 13 bases spanning the gap. Germline CDR1 and CDR2: SGHRS and YFSETQ. The CDR3 spans 16 residues. The CDR3 coding sequence is TGCGCCAGCAGCTTGGGATCAGCGGACTCCACAGATACGCAGTATTTT. This sequence encodes CASSLGSADSTDTQYF.

About this clone itself: One end of the junction does not line up with germline, which may come from a read error. The rearrangement links TRBV30 to TRBJ2-7; no clear D gene. Germline CDR1 is GTSNPN and CDR2 is SVGIG (reference sequence). CDR3 length equals 12 residues. Here the CDR3 DNA reads TGTGCCTGGAGTGTAGACTTTTACGAGCAGTCCTTC. It yields the protein CAWSVDFYEQSF. The variable domain in full, completed from reference TRBV30 and TRBJ2-7, reads SQTIHQWPATLVQPVGSPLSLECTVEGTSNPNLYWYRQAAGRGLQLLFYSVGIGQISSEVPQNLSASRPQDRQFILSSKKLLLSDSGFYLCAWSVDFYEQSFGPGTRLTVT.

V is TRBV18 and J is TRBJ1-1, with 7 bases identical to TRBD1. CDR1 KGHSH and CDR2 LQKENI come from the germline V gene. The V gene end was trimmed by 4 bases and the J gene end by 3 bases; junction bases not matched to a gene: 5. The CDR3 is made up of 14 amino acids. CDR3 sequence: CASSLRQGDTEAFF. CDR3 bases: TGTGCCAGCTCACTAAGACAGGGAGACACTGAAGCTTTCTTT.

V and J are TRBV5-6 and TRBJ1-1; D perhaps matches TRBD1 (6 bases). Germline loops: CDR1 SGHDT, CDR2 YYEEEE. The germline V and J ends were trimmed by 2 bases and 5 bases, with 16 bases remaining between them. The CDR3 is 15 residues long. CDR3: CASSLGSGTFTEAFF. The CDR3, as DNA: TGTGCCAGCAGCTTAGGCAGTGGGACATTTACTGAAGCTTTCTTT.

The V call is TRBV11-2, the J call TRBJ2-5; maybe TRBD2 (6 bases). Trimming removed 1 base at V and 7 bases at J, with 10 bases between. The V gene's germline CDR1 is SGHAT and CDR2 FQNNGV. This CDR3 region has 13 residues. This chain's CDR3 is CASSLGGDVTQYF. The DNA for the CDR3 is TGTGCCAGCAGCTTAGGGGGGGATGTGACCCAGTACTTC.

This clone was recorded a few times. This sequence joins TRBV10-3 and TRBJ2-2; 7 nucleotides align to TRBD1. The CDR3 sequence is 14 residues long. J lost 6 bases, V lost 3 bases, and 4 bases had no gene match. The germline CDR1 and CDR2 sequences are ENHRY and SYGVKD. The CDR3 nucleotides read TGTGCCATCAGTGATTCAGGGGGAGCCGGGGAGCTGTTTTTT. Its protein is CAISDSGGAGELFF.

The rearrangement joins TRBV5-1 to TRBJ2-5, with 12 bases that match TRBD2. The J call could be wrong; TRBJ2-7 is a better fit for the DNA end. This CDR3 region has 15 residues. CDR1 and CDR2 (germline): SGHRS, YFSETQ. CDR3 sequence reads: CASSPTSGSKYEQYF. CDR3 bases: TGCGCCAGCAGCCCGACTAGCGGGAGTAAGTACGAGCAGTACTTC.

The V gene is TRBV5-1, the J gene TRBJ2-7; D remains ambiguous. The germline CDR1 and CDR2 sequences are SGHRS and YFSETQ. Deletions cut 0 bases from V and 7 bases from J, with 11 bases between. This CDR3 comprises 13 residues. The CDR3 is CASSLAGAQEQYF. As DNA, the CDR3 is TGCGCCAGCAGCTTGGCAGGTGCTCAAGAGCAGTACTTC.

The rearrangement joins TRBV19 to TRBJ2-7, with TRBD2 as a possible D gene (5 bases). The V gene lost 1 base and the J gene lost 2 bases, with 9 bases spanning the gap. Germline CDR1 LNHDA, CDR2 SQIVND (reference sequence). The CDR3 spans 14 residues. The CDR3 sequence is CASSIGLPPYEQYF. CDR3 bases: TGTGCCAGTAGTATAGGACTACCCCCCTACGAGCAGTACTTC.

This chain links TRBV27 with TRBJ1-2, with 9 bases aligning to TRBD1. The CDR3 loop spans 15 amino acids. V lost 6 bases and J lost 8; bases outside the gene matches: 13. CDR1 and CDR2 from the germline V gene are MNHEY and SMNVEV (reference sequence). CDR3: CASSESGTGRRGYTF. As DNA, the CDR3 is TGTGCCAGCAGCGAGTCCGGGACAGGGAGACGGGGCTACACCTTC.

This chain uses TRBV11-2 with TRBJ2-2, with D possibly being TRBD1 (5 bases). The ends were cut back, 5 bases at V and 1 base at J, with 14 bases in the middle. The CDR3 totals 16 residues. CDR1 and CDR2 from the germline V gene are SGHAT and FQNNGV. For the CDR3, the DNA is TGTGCCAGCAGCCCTATATCAGGACAGAACACCGGGGAGCTGTTTTTT. It translates to CASSPISGQNTGELFF.

The chain combines TRBV9 with TRBJ1-2; TRBD1 agrees at 7 bases. The V gene's germline CDR1 is SGDLS and CDR2 YYNGEE. The CDR3 has 12 amino acids. Trimming at V came to 3 bases and at J to 8 bases, leaving 4 bases not matched to a gene. As DNA, the CDR3 is TGTGCCAGCAGCGCCTCGGGACAGGGCTACACCTTC. Translation: CASSASGQGYTF.